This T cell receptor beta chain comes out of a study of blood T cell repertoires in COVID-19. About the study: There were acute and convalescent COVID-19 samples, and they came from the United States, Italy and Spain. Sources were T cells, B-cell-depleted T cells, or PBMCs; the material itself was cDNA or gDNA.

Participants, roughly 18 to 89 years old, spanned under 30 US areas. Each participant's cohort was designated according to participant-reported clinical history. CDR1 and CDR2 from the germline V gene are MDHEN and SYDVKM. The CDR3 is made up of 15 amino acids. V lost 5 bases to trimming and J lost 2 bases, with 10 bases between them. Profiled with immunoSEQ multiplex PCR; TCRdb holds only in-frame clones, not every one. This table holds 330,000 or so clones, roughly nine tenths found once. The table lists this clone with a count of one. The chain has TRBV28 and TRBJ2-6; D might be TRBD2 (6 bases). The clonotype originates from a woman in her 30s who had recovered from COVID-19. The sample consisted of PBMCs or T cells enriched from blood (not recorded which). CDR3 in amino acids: CASSTPGAGANVLTF. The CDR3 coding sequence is TGTGCCAGCAGTACCCCGGGAGCTGGGGCCAACGTCCTGACTTTC.